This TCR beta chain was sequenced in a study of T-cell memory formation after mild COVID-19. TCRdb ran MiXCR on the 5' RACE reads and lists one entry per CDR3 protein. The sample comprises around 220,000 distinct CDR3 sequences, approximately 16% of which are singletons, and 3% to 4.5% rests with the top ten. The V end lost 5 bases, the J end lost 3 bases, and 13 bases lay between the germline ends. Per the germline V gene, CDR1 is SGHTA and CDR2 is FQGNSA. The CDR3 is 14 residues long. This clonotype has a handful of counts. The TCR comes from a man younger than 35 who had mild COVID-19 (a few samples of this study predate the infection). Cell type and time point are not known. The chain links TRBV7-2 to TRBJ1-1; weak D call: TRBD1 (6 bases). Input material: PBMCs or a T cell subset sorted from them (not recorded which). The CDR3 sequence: CASSDHTGYTEAFF. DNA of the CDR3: TGTGCCAGCAGCGATCATACAGGGTACACTGAAGCTTTCTTT.